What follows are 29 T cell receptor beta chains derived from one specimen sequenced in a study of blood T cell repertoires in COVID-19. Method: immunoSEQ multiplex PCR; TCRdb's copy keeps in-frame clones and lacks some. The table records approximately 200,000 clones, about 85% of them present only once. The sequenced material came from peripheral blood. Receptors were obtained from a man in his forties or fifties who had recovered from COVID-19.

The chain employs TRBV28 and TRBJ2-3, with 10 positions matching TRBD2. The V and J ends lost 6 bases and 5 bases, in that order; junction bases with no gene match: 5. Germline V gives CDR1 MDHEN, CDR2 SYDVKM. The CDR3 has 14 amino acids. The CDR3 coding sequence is TGTGCCAGCAGATTAGCGGGAGGCTTAGATACGCAGTATTTT. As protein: CASRLAGGLDTQYF.

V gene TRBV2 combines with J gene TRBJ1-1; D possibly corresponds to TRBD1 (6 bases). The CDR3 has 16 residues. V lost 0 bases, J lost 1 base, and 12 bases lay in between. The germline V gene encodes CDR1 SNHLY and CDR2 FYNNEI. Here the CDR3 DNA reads TGTGCCAGCAGTGAAGCGCTCCGGACAGCGAACACTGAAGCTTTCTTT. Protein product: CASSEALRTANTEAFF.

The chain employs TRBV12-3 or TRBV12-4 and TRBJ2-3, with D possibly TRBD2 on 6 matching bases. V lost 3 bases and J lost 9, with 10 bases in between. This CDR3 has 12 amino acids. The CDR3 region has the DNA TGTGCCAGCAGTTTCGGGACTGGAACGCAGTATTTT. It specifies CASSFGTGTQYF.

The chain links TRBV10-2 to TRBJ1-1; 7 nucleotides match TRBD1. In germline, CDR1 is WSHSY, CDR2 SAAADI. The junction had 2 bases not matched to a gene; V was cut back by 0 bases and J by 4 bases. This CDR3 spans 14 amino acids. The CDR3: CASSESNRGTEAFF. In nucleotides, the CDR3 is TGCGCCAGCAGTGAGTCTAACAGGGGCACTGAAGCTTTCTTT.

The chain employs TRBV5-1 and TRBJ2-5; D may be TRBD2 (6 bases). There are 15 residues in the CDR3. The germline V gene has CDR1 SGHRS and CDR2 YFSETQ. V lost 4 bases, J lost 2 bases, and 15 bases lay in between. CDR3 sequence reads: CASSGGAGFQETQYF. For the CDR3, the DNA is TGCGCCAGCAGCGGCGGAGCGGGCTTTCAAGAGACCCAGTACTTC.

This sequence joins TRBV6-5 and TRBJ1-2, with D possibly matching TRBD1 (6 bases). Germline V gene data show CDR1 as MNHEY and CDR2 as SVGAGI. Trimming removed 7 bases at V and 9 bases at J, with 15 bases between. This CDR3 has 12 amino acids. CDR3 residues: CASTDYRDRYTF. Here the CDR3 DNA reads TGTGCCAGCACAGACTACAGGGATCGCTACACCTTC.

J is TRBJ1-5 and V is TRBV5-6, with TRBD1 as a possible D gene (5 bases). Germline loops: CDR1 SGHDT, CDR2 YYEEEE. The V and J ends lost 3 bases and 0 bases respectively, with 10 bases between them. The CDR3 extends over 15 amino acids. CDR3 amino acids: CASSSRGDSNQPQHF. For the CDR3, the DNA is TGTGCCAGCAGCTCCCGGGGGGATAGCAATCAGCCCCAGCATTTT.

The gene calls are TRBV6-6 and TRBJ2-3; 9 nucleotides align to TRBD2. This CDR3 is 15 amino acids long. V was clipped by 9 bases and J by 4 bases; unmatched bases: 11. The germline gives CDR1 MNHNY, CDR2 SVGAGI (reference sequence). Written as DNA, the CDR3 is TGTGCCAGTGCTGCCCGACAGCGGGAGGCAGATACGCAGTATTTT. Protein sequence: CASAARQREADTQYF.

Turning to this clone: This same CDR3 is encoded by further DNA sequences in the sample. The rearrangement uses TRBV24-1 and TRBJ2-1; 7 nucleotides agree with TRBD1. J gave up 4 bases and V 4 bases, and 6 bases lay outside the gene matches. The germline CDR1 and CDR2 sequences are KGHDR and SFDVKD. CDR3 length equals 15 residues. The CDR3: CATSDPGQVYNEQFF. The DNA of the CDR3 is TGTGCCACCAGTGACCCTGGACAGGTATACAATGAGCAGTTCTTC.

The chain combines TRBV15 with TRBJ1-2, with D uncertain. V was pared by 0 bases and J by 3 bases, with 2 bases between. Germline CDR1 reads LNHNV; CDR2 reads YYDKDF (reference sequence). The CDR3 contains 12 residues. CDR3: CATSRDDYGYTF. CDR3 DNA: TGTGCCACCAGCAGAGACGACTATGGCTACACCTTC. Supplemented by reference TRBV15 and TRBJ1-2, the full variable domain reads DAMVIQNPRYQVTQFGKPVTLSCSQTLNHNVMYWYQQKSSQAPKLLFHYYDKDFNNEADTPDNFQSRRPNTSFCFLDIRSPGLGDTAMYLCATSRDDYGYTFGSGTRLTVV.

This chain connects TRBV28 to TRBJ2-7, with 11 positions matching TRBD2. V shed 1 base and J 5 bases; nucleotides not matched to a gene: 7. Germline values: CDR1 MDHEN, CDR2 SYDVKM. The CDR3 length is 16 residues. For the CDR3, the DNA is TGTGCCAGCAGTTTATTTACTAGCGGGAGTTCGAACGAGCAGTACTTC. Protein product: CASSLFTSGSSNEQYF.

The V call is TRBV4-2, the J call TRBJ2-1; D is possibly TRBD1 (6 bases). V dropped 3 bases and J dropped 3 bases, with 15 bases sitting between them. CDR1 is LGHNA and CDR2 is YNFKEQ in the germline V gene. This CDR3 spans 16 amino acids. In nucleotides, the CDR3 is TGTGCCAGCAGCCATGGCCTGCAACAGGGCTACAATGAGCAGTTCTTC. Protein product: CASSHGLQQGYNEQFF.

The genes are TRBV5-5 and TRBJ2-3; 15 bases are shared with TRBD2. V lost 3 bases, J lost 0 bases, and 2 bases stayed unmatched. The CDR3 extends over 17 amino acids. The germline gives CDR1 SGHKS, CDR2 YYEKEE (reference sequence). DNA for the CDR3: TGTGCCAGCAGCTCCGGACTAGCGGGAGGGAGCACAGATACGCAGTATTTT. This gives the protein CASSSGLAGGSTDTQYF.

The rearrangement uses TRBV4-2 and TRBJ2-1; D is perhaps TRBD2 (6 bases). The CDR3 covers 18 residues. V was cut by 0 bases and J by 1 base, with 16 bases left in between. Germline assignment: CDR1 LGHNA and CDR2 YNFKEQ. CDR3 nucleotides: TGTGCCAGCAGCCAAGACCCCGGTAGCGGACGATCCTACAATGAGCAGTTCTTC. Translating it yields CASSQDPGSGRSYNEQFF.

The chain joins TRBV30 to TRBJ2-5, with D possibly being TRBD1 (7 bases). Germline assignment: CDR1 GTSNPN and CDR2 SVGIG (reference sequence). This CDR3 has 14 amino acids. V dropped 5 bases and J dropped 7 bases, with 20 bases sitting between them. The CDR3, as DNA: TGTGCCTGGGGGCGGGACAGTGGGCTGGTGACCCAGTACTTC. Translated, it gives CAWGRDSGLVTQYF.

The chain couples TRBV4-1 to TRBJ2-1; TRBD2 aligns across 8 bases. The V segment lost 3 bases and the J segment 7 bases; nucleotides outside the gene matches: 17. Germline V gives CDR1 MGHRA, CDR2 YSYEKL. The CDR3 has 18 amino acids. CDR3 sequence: CASSHFSRAGGFRNEQFF. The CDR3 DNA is TGCGCCAGCAGCCATTTCTCTCGGGCGGGAGGTTTTCGGAATGAGCAGTTCTTC.

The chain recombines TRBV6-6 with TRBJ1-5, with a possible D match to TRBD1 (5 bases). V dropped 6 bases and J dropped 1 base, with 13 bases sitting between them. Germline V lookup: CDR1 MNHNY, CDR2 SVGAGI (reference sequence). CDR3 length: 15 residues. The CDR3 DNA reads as TGTGCCAGCAGAACGCAGGGTTCGAGCAATCAGCCCCAGCATTTT. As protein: CASRTQGSSNQPQHF.

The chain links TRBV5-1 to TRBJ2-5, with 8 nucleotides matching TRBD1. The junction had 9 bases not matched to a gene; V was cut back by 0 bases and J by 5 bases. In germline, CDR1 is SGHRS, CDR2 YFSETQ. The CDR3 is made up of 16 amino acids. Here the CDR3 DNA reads TGCGCCAGCAGCTTGGACGGACAGGGTTTAGGTGAGACCCAGTACTTC. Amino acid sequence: CASSLDGQGLGETQYF.

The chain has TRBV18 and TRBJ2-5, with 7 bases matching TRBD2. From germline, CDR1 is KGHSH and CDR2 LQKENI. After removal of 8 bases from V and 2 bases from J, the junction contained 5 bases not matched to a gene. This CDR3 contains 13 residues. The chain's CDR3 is CASRIAGQETQYF. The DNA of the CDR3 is TGTGCCAGCCGCATAGCGGGTCAAGAGACCCAGTACTTC.

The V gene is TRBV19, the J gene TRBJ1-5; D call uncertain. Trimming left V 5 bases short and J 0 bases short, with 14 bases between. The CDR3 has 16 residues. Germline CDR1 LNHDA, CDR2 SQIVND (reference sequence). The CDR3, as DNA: TGTGCCAGTAGTCCAGGTCCAAAGAATAGCAATCAGCCCCAGCATTTT. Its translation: CASSPGPKNSNQPQHF.

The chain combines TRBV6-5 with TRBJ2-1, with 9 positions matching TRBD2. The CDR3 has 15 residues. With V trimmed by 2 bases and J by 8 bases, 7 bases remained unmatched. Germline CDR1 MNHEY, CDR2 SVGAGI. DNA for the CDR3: TGTGCCAGCAGTTACGGCGGGAGGGCCTCGGATGAGCAGTTCTTC. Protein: CASSYGGRASDEQFF.

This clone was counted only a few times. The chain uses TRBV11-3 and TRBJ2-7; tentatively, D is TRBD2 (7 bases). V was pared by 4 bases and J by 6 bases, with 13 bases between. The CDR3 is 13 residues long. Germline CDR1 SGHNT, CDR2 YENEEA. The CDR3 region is CASSYAGEGEQYF. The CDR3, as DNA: TGTGCCAGCAGCTACGCAGGGGAGGGCGAGCAGTACTTC.

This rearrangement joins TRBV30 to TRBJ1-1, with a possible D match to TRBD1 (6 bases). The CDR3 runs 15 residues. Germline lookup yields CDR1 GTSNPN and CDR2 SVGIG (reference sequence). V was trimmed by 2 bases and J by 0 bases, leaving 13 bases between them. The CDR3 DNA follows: TGTGCCTGGAGTAGACAGGCGCTAATGAACACTGAAGCTTTCTTT. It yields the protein CAWSRQALMNTEAFF.

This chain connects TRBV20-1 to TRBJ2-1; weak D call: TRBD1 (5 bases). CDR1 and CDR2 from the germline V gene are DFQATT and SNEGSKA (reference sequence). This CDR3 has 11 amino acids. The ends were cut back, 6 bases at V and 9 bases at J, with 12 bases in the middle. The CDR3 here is CSATDLTEQFF. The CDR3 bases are TGCAGTGCGACAGACTTAACTGAGCAGTTCTTC.

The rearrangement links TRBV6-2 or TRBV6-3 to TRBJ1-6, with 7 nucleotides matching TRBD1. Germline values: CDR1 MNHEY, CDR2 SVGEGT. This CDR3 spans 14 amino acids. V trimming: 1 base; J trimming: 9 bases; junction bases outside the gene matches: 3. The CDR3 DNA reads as TGTGCCAGCAGTTACTGGGACAGCCTTTCACCCCTCCACTTT. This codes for CASSYWDSLSPLHF.

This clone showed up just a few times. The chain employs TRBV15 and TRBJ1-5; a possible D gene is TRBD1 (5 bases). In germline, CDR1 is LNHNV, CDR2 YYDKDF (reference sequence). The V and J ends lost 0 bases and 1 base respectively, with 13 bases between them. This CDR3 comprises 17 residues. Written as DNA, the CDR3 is TGTGCCACCAGCAGAGATTTACAGGAGAGAAGCAATCAGCCCCAGCATTTT. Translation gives CATSRDLQERSNQPQHF.

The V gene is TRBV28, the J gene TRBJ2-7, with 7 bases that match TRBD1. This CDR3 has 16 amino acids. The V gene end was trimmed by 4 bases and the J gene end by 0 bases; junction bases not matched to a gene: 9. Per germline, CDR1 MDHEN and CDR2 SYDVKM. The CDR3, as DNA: TGTGCCAGCAGTTCCATCCCGGGACAGAGCTCCTACGAGCAGTACTTC. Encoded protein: CASSSIPGQSSYEQYF.

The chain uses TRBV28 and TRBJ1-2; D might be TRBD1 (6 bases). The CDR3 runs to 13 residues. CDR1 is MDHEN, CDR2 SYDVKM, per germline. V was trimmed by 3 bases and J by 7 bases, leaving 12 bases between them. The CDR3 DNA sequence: TGTGCCAGCAGTTTCTACAGGGTAGGTGGCTACACCTTC. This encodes CASSFYRVGGYTF.

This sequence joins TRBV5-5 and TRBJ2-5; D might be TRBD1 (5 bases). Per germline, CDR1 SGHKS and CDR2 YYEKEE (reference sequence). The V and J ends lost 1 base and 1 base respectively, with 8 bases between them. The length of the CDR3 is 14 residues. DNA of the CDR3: TGTGCCAGCAGCTTGCGACAGAGCCAAGAGACCCAGTACTTC. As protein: CASSLRQSQETQYF.